A selection of T cell receptor beta chains follows, all from one sample in a study of identical twins. TCRdb processed the 5' RACE reads anew with MiXCR; each CDR3 protein has one entry. The table lists 400,000 to 500,000 distinct CDR3 sequences, 18% of them singletons. The sequenced sample was naive T cells sorted from blood. The source of these receptors is a man in his fifties or sixties in good health. The CDR3 runs from the conserved cysteine through the conserved F or W. Fields, in order: J gene, CDR3 length, clone size, D gene, V gene, CDR3 protein, CDR3 DNA. The D gene is left open where the match is weak. Size tells how often a clone was seen (once, few, many) or the class of an expanded clone, and some rows leave it out.

j_call: TRBJ2-7
cdr3_length: 15
clone_size: -
d_call: -
v_call: TRBV5-1
cdr3_aa: CASSLVQGLRIEQYF
cdr3_nt: TGCGCCAGCAGCTTGGTACAGGGACTACGAATAGAGCAGTACTTC

j_call: TRBJ1-1
cdr3_length: 15
clone_size: few
d_call: TRBD1
v_call: TRBV7-6
cdr3_aa: CASSLTDRGRTEAFF
cdr3_nt: TGTGCCAGCAGCTTAACGGACAGGGGGAGGACTGAAGCTTTCTTT

j_call: TRBJ2-2
cdr3_length: 16
clone_size: -
d_call: -
v_call: TRBV12-3/TRBV12-4
cdr3_aa: CASSLTSLARTGELFF
cdr3_nt: TGTGCCAGCAGTTTAACGTCGCTTGCGAGGACCGGGGAGCTGTTTTTT

j_call: TRBJ1-1
cdr3_length: 15
clone_size: few
d_call: -
v_call: TRBV6-5
cdr3_aa: CASSYSIRVNTEAFF
cdr3_nt: TGTGCCAGCAGTTACTCGATCCGGGTGAACACTGAAGCTTTCTTT

j_call: TRBJ2-1
cdr3_length: 16
clone_size: many
d_call: -
v_call: TRBV5-1
cdr3_aa: CASSYLQGGGYNEQFF
cdr3_nt: TGCGCCAGCAGCTACTTACAGGGAGGTGGCTACAATGAGCAGTTCTTC

j_call: TRBJ2-5
cdr3_length: 13
clone_size: few
d_call: -
v_call: TRBV7-2
cdr3_aa: CASSSGSGETQYF
cdr3_nt: TGTGCCAGCAGCTCCGGGTCGGGAGAGACCCAGTACTTC

j_call: TRBJ2-3
cdr3_length: 12
clone_size: -
d_call: -
v_call: TRBV3-1
cdr3_aa: CASSQSTVAQYF
cdr3_nt: TGTGCCAGCAGCCAGTCTACGGTAGCGCAGTATTTT

j_call: TRBJ1-1
cdr3_length: 15
clone_size: -
d_call: -
v_call: TRBV5-1
cdr3_aa: CASSSSAGGVSEAFF
cdr3_nt: TGCGCCAGCAGCTCATCAGCCGGGGGAGTTTCTGAAGCTTTCTTT

j_call: TRBJ2-1
cdr3_length: 15
clone_size: -
d_call: -
v_call: TRBV7-2
cdr3_aa: CASSLVGGFYNEQFF
cdr3_nt: TGTGCCAGCAGCTTAGTTGGAGGATTTTACAATGAGCAGTTCTTC

j_call: TRBJ2-1
cdr3_length: 16
clone_size: many
d_call: TRBD2
v_call: TRBV12-3/TRBV12-4
cdr3_aa: CASRLEGGGAYNEQFF
cdr3_nt: TGTGCCAGCAGACTAGAGGGCGGGGGGGCCTACAATGAGCAGTTCTTC

j_call: TRBJ1-2
cdr3_length: 12
clone_size: many
d_call: -
v_call: TRBV11-2
cdr3_aa: CASSLGREGYTF
cdr3_nt: TGTGCCAGCAGCTTAGGCCGGGAAGGCTACACCTTC

j_call: TRBJ2-7
cdr3_length: 15
clone_size: many
d_call: TRBD2
v_call: TRBV20-1
cdr3_aa: CSARRSGGVGYEQYF
cdr3_nt: TGCAGTGCCCGCCGAAGCGGGGGGGTGGGATACGAGCAGTACTTC

j_call: TRBJ2-7
cdr3_length: 17
clone_size: few
d_call: -
v_call: TRBV24-1
cdr3_aa: CATSGKANRVGTYEQYF
cdr3_nt: TGTGCCACCAGTGGCAAGGCGAACAGGGTGGGCACCTACGAGCAGTACTTC

j_call: TRBJ1-5
cdr3_length: 13
clone_size: many
d_call: -
v_call: TRBV6-5
cdr3_aa: CAAFLQGNQPQHF
cdr3_nt: TGTGCCGCGTTTCTTCAGGGCAATCAGCCCCAGCATTTT

j_call: TRBJ2-7
cdr3_length: 13
clone_size: few
d_call: -
v_call: TRBV29-1
cdr3_aa: CSVETDLGYEQYF
cdr3_nt: TGCAGCGTTGAGACGGACCTAGGTTACGAGCAGTACTTC

j_call: TRBJ2-1
cdr3_length: 16
clone_size: -
d_call: TRBD1
v_call: TRBV5-1
cdr3_aa: CASSSQGTGVGNEQFF
cdr3_nt: TGCGCCAGCAGCTCGCAAGGGACAGGGGTCGGCAATGAGCAGTTCTTC

j_call: TRBJ2-7
cdr3_length: 13
clone_size: many
d_call: -
v_call: TRBV29-1
cdr3_aa: CSVTLQGSYEQYF
cdr3_nt: TGCAGCGTTACCCTACAGGGCTCCTACGAGCAGTACTTC

j_call: TRBJ2-3
cdr3_length: 15
clone_size: many
d_call: TRBD2
v_call: TRBV27
cdr3_aa: CASSSSGSVTDTQYF
cdr3_nt: TGTGCCAGCAGTTCCAGCGGGAGTGTTACAGATACGCAGTATTTT

j_call: TRBJ1-4
cdr3_length: 16
clone_size: few
d_call: -
v_call: TRBV6-5
cdr3_aa: CASSYSSRGANEKLFF
cdr3_nt: TGTGCCAGCAGTTACTCCTCGAGAGGAGCTAATGAAAAACTGTTTTTT

j_call: TRBJ2-1
cdr3_length: 15
clone_size: few
d_call: TRBD1
v_call: TRBV12-3/TRBV12-4
cdr3_aa: CASRPTGSSYNEQFF
cdr3_nt: TGTGCCAGCAGGCCGACAGGGAGCTCCTACAATGAGCAGTTCTTC

j_call: TRBJ1-4
cdr3_length: 15
clone_size: many
d_call: -
v_call: TRBV9
cdr3_aa: CASSPNSATNEKLFF
cdr3_nt: TGTGCCAGCAGCCCCAACAGCGCAACTAATGAAAAACTGTTTTTT

j_call: TRBJ2-5
cdr3_length: 17
clone_size: -
d_call: TRBD2
v_call: TRBV28
cdr3_aa: CASSPGASSGSWETQYF
cdr3_nt: TGTGCCAGCAGCCCGGGCGCGTCTAGCGGGAGTTGGGAGACCCAGTACTTC